This T cell receptor (beta chain) was obtained from a study of cytomegalovirus exposure and HLA in healthy donors. Study-level findings and limits: In a later analysis, TCR association rates varied by HLA locus: DRB1 most, HLA-C fewest. TCR sequences were mostly rare, though some public TCRs occurred in many donors.

The V segment lost 5 bases and the J segment 8 bases; nucleotides outside the gene matches: 11. Germline V gives CDR1 GTSNPN, CDR2 SVGIG (reference sequence). The CDR3 spans 13 residues. Notes on this clone: Its cognate antigen is unknown.

PCR was performed using 60 Vbeta and 13 Jbeta primers. Repertoires were generated with immunoSEQ multiplex PCR, while TCRdb's copy carries only in-frame clones and drops some. The sample holds about 170,000 clones; roughly 80% are singletons and the top ten take less than 1%. The material sequenced was PBMCs. The sequence derives from a girl aged 2 to 10 in good health and CMV-seropositive. The chain is built from TRBV30 and TRBJ2-7; 8 nucleotides match TRBD2. CDR3 DNA: TGTGCCTGGGAACTAGCGGCCCTGGGCAAGCAGTACTTC. Amino acid sequence: CAWELAALGKQYF.